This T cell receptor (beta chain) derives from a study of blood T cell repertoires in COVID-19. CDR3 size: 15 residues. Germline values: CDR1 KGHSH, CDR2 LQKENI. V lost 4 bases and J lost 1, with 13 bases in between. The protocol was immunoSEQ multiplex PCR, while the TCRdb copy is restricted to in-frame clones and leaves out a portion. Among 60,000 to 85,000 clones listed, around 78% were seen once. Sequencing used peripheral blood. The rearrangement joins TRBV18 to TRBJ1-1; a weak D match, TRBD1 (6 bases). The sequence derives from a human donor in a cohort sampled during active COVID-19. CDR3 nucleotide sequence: TGTGCCAGCTCACTCGGACAGATCGAGAACACTGAAGCTTTCTTT. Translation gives CASSLGQIENTEAFF.